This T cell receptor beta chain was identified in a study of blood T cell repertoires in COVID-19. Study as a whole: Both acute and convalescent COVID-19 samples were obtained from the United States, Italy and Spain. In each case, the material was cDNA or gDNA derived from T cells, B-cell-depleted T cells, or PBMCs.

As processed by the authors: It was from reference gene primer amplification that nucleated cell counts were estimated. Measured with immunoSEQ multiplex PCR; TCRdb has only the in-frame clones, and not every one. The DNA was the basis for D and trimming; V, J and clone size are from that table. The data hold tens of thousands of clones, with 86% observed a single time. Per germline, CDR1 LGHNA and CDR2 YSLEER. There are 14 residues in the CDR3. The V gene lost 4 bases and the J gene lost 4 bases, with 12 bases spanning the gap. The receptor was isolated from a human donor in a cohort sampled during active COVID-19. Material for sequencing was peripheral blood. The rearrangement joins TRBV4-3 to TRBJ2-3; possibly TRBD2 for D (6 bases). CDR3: CASSPGVAADTQYF. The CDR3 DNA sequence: TGCGCCAGCAGCCCGGGAGTGGCGGCAGATACGCAGTATTTT.